What follows are 11 T cell receptor beta chains derived from one specimen sequenced in a study of technical replicates of blood from several donors. The table came from immunoSEQ multiplex PCR; TCRdb's copy has only in-frame clones and leaves some out. This table holds some 99,000 clones, about 95% found once. What was sequenced was T cells isolated from PBMCs. Receptors originate from a human donor in good health.

The chain is built from TRBV7-2 and TRBJ2-2; D not resolved. Between the trimmed V and J ends, which lost 1 base and 1 base, there was a span of 4 bases. This CDR3 spans 14 amino acids. Germline-derived CDR1 and CDR2 are SGHTA and FQGNSA. DNA of the CDR3: TGTGCCAGCAGCTTAGGAGGGAACACCGGGGAGCTGTTTTTT. It yields the protein CASSLGGNTGELFF.

The rearrangement uses TRBV13 and TRBJ2-5; D is perhaps TRBD1 (6 bases). V shed 5 bases and J shed 0 bases, with 13 bases lying between them. CDR1 PRHDT and CDR2 FYEKMQ come from the germline V gene (reference sequence). This CDR3 has 15 residues. The CDR3 DNA sequence: TGTGCCAGCAGCGGAGGCACAGGGTACCAAGAGACCCAGTACTTC. Its translation is CASSGGTGYQETQYF.

V usage is TRBV2 and J usage is TRBJ1-3, with 11 bases lining up with TRBD1. Germline CDR1 SNHLY, CDR2 FYNNEI. This CDR3 contains 17 residues. Trimming removed 5 bases from V and 0 bases from J; junction bases left unmatched: 6. CDR3 sequence reads: CASSRTGGLDSGNTIYF. CDR3 bases: TGTGCCAGCAGTCGGACAGGGGGCTTGGACTCTGGAAACACCATATATTTT.

The rearrangement joins TRBV7-8 to TRBJ2-4; TRBD2 matches 8 bases. Germline assignment: CDR1 SGHVS and CDR2 FQNEAQ. Unmatched junction bases numbered 8, after V lost 5 bases and J lost 8 bases. The CDR3 spans 14 residues. DNA for the CDR3: TGTGCCAGCAGCCCCGGGACTAGTTTCGACATTCAGTACTTC. Translated: CASSPGTSFDIQYF.

The chain combines TRBV27 with TRBJ1-4; weak D call: TRBD1 (6 bases). CDR3 size: 14 residues. Germline V lookup: CDR1 MNHEY, CDR2 SMNVEV (reference sequence). V lost 7 bases and J lost 8, with 17 bases in between. CDR3 nucleotide sequence: TGTGCCAGCACTACGAGCCGGACAGCAGAAAAACTGTTTTTT. It codes for CASTTSRTAEKLFF.

V and J are TRBV6-1 and TRBJ2-7, with a weak D call TRBD1 (6 bases). The germline gives CDR1 MNHNS, CDR2 SASEGT. The CDR3 length is 14 residues. V was pared by 4 bases and J by 5 bases, with 15 bases between. This CDR3 reads CASSGGTGFDEQYF. As DNA, the CDR3 is TGTGCCAGCAGTGGGGGTACAGGGTTCGACGAGCAGTACTTC.

This rearrangement joins TRBV4-1 to TRBJ1-2, with TRBD1 identical over 7 bases. Germline values: CDR1 MGHRA, CDR2 YSYEKL. The CDR3 runs 15 residues. Germline trimming cut 4 bases from V and 4 bases from J; bases unmatched to any gene: 9. The CDR3 spells CASSPEPGQLYGYTF. CDR3 DNA: TGCGCCAGCAGCCCAGAACCGGGACAGCTCTATGGCTACACCTTC.

J is TRBJ1-2 and V is TRBV13, with 7 bases fitting TRBD1. The CDR3 runs to 11 residues. J gave up 14 bases and V 3 bases, and 6 bases lay outside the gene matches. CDR1 is PRHDT, CDR2 FYEKMQ, per germline (reference sequence). CDR3 nucleotide sequence: TGTGCCAGCAGCTTGGGACAGTCCTCGACCTTC. Its protein product is CASSLGQSSTF.

The rearrangement joins TRBV7-3 to TRBJ1-6; D ambiguous. The length of the CDR3 is 14 residues. Deletions cut 5 bases from V and 6 bases from J, with 11 bases between. CDR1 is SGHTA and CDR2 is FQGTGA in the germline V gene. CDR3 protein: CASSPGGSNSPLHF. In nucleotides, the CDR3 is TGTGCCAGCAGCCCGGGAGGTTCTAATTCACCCCTCCACTTT.

This clone occurred once. The rearrangement links TRBV5-4 to TRBJ2-5; 11 bases fit TRBD2. The CDR3 is 16 amino acids. In germline, CDR1 is SGHNT, CDR2 YYREEE (reference sequence). V was clipped by 0 bases and J by 3 bases; unmatched bases: 4. This chain's CDR3 is CASSLGPGLAEETQYF. The CDR3 nucleotides are TGTGCCAGCAGCTTGGGACCGGGACTAGCGGAAGAGACCCAGTACTTC.

This chain links TRBV11-2 with TRBJ2-1; 13 bases fit TRBD2. Germline V lookup: CDR1 SGHAT, CDR2 FQNNGV. V lost 2 bases, J lost 5 bases, and 9 bases stayed unmatched. The CDR3 length is 18 residues. CDR3 DNA sequence: TGTGCCAGCAGCTTATACCCCCCAACTAGCGGGGGGGACAATGAGCAGTTCTTC. It translates to CASSLYPPTSGGDNEQFF.